Sequencing of this T cell receptor (beta chain) was carried out in a study of blood T cells in healthy people across ages. Germline V lookup: CDR1 SGDLS, CDR2 YYNGEE. The CDR3 extends over 14 amino acids. V was cut by 6 bases and J by 0 bases, with 13 bases left in between. There are a few counts of this clonotype. Through a sample-barcoded 5' primer and a J-beta primer mix, a second PCR was run for 7 to 11 cycles. MiXCR, run by TCRdb on the 5' RACE reads, gives a single entry per CDR3 protein. The data contain more than 800,000 distinct CDR3 sequences, roughly 45% of them seen just once; the ten biggest clones take up approximately 17%.

What was sequenced was blood. The sequence was obtained from an older woman in good health. The chain recombines TRBV9 with TRBJ2-7; tentative D call: TRBD1 (5 bases). CDR3 residues: CASNPTGFSYEQYF. CDR3 sequence (DNA): TGTGCCAGCAATCCAACAGGTTTCTCCTACGAGCAGTACTTC.